This T cell receptor beta chain was profiled in a study of regulatory T cells in long-lasting Graves disease. Study-wide background: With positive TSH receptor antibodies and over 5 years of antithyroid drugs, Graves' disease was considered persistent.

The time point here: persistent/refractory GD, antithyroid drugs over 5 years with positive TRAb. After RNA was extracted from PBMCs, the TCR library was made from it. In Xi'an, China, an endocrinology department was the source of patients. Study outcomes and limitations: New patients shared fewer public clonotypes (approximately 1,000) than persistent patients did (about 3,000).

This clonotype was detected only a few times. Its antigen is unidentified. TCR beta libraries were built with iRepertoire HTBI primers and Arm-PCR of CDR3 regions. Original analysis: Identified segments across samples numbered some 62 TRBV and over eleven TRBJ. One entry per CDR3 protein, called by TCRdb with MiXCR from the multiplex PCR reads. The V and J calls were determined by TCRdb, not by the authors. In the table there are a few hundred thousand distinct CDR3 sequences, about 23% of which are singletons. Germline V CDR1 and CDR2: ENHRY, SYGVKD. V was trimmed by 10 bases and J by 3 bases, leaving 12 bases between them. The CDR3 totals 12 residues.

The V and J genes are TRBV10-3 and TRBJ1-1; D is possibly TRBD1 (5 bases). The input for sequencing was peripheral blood mononuclear cells (PBMCs), taken when the disease was refractory, from a patient treated with antithyroid drugs. This receptor was identified in a woman between 40 and 55 years old with Graves disease. DNA for the CDR3: TGTGCCACCACGGGGGAGGACACTGAAGCTTTCTTT. Protein sequence: CATTGEDTEAFF.